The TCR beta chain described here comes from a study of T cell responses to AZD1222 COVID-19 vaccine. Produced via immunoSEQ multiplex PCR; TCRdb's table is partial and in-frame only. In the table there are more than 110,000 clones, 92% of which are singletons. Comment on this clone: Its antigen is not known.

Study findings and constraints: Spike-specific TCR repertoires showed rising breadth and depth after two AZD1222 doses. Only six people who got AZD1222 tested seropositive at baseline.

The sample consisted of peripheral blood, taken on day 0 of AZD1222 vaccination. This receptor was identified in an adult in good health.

CDR3 sequence: CASSVTGAQETQYF. The CDR3 nucleotides read TGTGCCAGCAGCGTGACAGGGGCGCAAGAGACCCAGTACTTC. This sequence joins TRBV9 and TRBJ2-5; TRBD1 aligns across 8 bases. Germline V gene sequence: CDR1 SGDLS, CDR2 YYNGEE. This CDR3 contains 14 residues. The V and J ends lost 2 bases and 2 bases, in that order; junction bases with no gene match: 2.